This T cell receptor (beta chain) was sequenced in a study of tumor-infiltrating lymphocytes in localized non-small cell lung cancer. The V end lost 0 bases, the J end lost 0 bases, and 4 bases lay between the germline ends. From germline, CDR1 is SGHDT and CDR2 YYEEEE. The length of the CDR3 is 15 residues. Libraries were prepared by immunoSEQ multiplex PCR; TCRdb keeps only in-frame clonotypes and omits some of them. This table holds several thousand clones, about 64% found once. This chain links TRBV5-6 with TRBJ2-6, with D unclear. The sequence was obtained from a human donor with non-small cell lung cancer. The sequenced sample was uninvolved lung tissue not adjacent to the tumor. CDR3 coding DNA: TGTGCCAGCAGCTTGGGGATCTCTGGGGCCAACGTCCTGACTTTC. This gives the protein CASSLGISGANVLTF.